The rows below give T cell receptor beta chains drawn from one sample of a study of blood T cell repertoires in COVID-19. Produced via immunoSEQ multiplex PCR; TCRdb's table is partial and in-frame only. The table records approximately 300,000 clones, about 89% of them present only once. Sequences were obtained from PBMCs or T cells enriched from blood (not recorded which). These receptors originate from a woman aged 18-30 years who had recovered from COVID-19. Both conserved end residues are part of each CDR3. Each record gives: J gene, CDR3 length, V gene, CDR3 protein.

TRBJ1-4 15 TRBV10-2 CASSGGSPLNEKLFF
TRBJ2-7 13 TRBV27 CASSYSSFREQYF
TRBJ2-2 19 TRBV5-1 CASSLVGPGLTSNTGELFF
TRBJ2-1 14 TRBV4-2 CASSQAQGRNEQFF
TRBJ1-2 15 TRBV7-2 CASSQNVRGPYGYTF
TRBJ1-5 15 TRBV4-1 CASSQTPGGWQPQHF
TRBJ2-7 13 TRBV5-6 CASSRQGLHEQYF
TRBJ2-7 15 TRBV28 CASSWTGGVFYEQYF
TRBJ1-4 14 TRBV5-6 CASSLIQGDEKLFF
TRBJ2-1 13 TRBV3-1/TRBV3-2 CAASGSSYNEQFF
TRBJ1-2 14 TRBV10-3 CAIRGQVQNYGYTF
TRBJ1-5 16 TRBV6-4 CASSDSDRASNQPQHF
TRBJ2-7 15 TRBV4-2 CASSQDPQGAYEQYF
TRBJ1-1 14 TRBV9 CASSLDRRNTEAFF
TRBJ2-7 15 TRBV2 CASRQRLALFHEQYF
TRBJ2-2 15 TRBV7-2 CASSSTSVSTGELFF
TRBJ1-1 15 TRBV4-1 CASSQEDRGPTEAFF
TRBJ1-5 14 TRBV30 CAWSLGLSNQPQHF
TRBJ1-4 18 TRBV7-9 CASSLFGGAASANEKLFF
TRBJ1-2 14 TRBV28 CASRTGQGMRGYTF
TRBJ2-6 16 TRBV11-1 CASSLPTGAGANVLTF
TRBJ2-7 17 TRBV15 CATSRDANRVRRYEQYF
TRBJ2-5 11 TRBV2 CASRRVETQYF
TRBJ2-1 16 TRBV19 CASSIEGREAYNEQFF
TRBJ2-1 17 TRBV7-9 CASSQIRGINSYNEQFF
TRBJ2-7 13 TRBV29-1 CSATGQGNYEQYF
TRBJ2-1 15 TRBV11-1 CASSLTKSKYNEQFF
TRBJ1-1 13 TRBV11-2 CASSLEQDTEAFF
TRBJ2-2 12 TRBV19 CASSISTGELFF
TRBJ1-5 14 TRBV19 CATSLGKSNQPQHF
TRBJ2-7 12 TRBV30 CAWGQGAWEQYF
TRBJ1-2 14 TRBV9 CASSGTGNNYGYTF
TRBJ2-7 15 TRBV30 CAWSFSLAGDYEQYF
TRBJ1-1 14 TRBV6-6 CASSYRVLNTEAFF
TRBJ1-4 13 TRBV2 CASTTGTNEKLFF
TRBJ2-2 16 TRBV6-2/TRBV6-3 CASSYPGISNTGELFF
TRBJ2-1 15 TRBV27 CASSYRGTSYNEQFF
TRBJ2-1 14 TRBV14 CASSQVSVYNEQFF
TRBJ1-1 14 TRBV6-6 CASRNPTLNTEAFF
TRBJ2-5 13 TRBV5-1 CASRAGPQETQYF
TRBJ2-7 13 TRBV13 CASSLNLAYEQYF
TRBJ2-3 12 TRBV6-5 CASRGDTDTQYF
TRBJ2-1 15 TRBV4-1 CASSSPGQGYNEQFF
TRBJ2-2 16 TRBV30 CAWSQLGTGFAGELFF
TRBJ1-6 14 TRBV5-5 CASEAGGWNSPLHF
TRBJ1-1 14 TRBV29-1 CSVEGGQSYTEAFF
TRBJ1-5 14 TRBV11-3 CARQRSGSNQPQHF
TRBJ1-1 12 TRBV30 CAWSSGRTEAFF
TRBJ1-1 15 TRBV11-2 CASSLGTGVRAEAFF
TRBJ2-7 15 TRBV5-1 CASSSGQGPGGEQYF
TRBJ2-1 21 TRBV12-5 CASGLSPGTSGRALSYNEQFF
TRBJ2-3 15 TRBV6-4 CASSESSGTTDTQYF
TRBJ2-3 15 TRBV5-1 CASSLGGGSTDTQYF
TRBJ2-4 13 TRBV7-8 CASSLFPENIQYF
TRBJ1-4 14 TRBV29-1 CSARGGLLNEKLFF
TRBJ1-6 13 TRBV6-6 CASTAGLNSPLHF
TRBJ2-2 16 TRBV7-9 CASSSRTSGGTGELFF
TRBJ1-2 14 TRBV7-9 CASSLQGSSYGYTF
TRBJ2-1 13 TRBV6-4 CASSPSPTNEQFF